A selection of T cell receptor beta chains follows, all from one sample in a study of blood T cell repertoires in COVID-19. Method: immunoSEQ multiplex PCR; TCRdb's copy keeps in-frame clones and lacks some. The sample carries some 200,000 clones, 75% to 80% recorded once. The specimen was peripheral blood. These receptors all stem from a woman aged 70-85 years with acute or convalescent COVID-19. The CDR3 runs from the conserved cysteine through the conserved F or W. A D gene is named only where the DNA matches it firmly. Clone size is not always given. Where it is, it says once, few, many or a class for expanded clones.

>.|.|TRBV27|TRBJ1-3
TGTGCCAGCAGTTCGACACTTCAGAACACCATATATTTT
CASSSTLQNTIYF
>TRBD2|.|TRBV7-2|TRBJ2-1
TGTGCCAGCCGACCGGGACTAGGGAATGAGCAGTTCTTC
CASRPGLGNEQFF
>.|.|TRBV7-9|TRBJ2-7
TGTGCCAGCAGCCCTGGGGACACCCGCTCCTACGAGCAGTACTTC
CASSPGDTRSYEQYF
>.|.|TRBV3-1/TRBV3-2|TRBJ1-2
TGTGCCAGCAGGCTGGGGGGAGTCTCCGTTGGCTACACCTTC
CASRLGGVSVGYTF
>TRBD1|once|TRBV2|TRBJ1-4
TGTGCCAGCAGCGCACAGGGGCAGCCTTCTGAAAAACTGTTTTTT
CASSAQGQPSEKLFF
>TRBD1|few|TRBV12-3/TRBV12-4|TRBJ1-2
TGTGCCAGCAGTACCTACAGGGGTGGCTACACCTTC
CASSTYRGGYTF
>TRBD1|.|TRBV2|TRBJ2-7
TGTGCCAGCAGCGAGACAGGGAATTCCTACGAGCAGTACTTC
CASSETGNSYEQYF
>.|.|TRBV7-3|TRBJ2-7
TGTGCCAGCAGCTTAGGGGGCAGGCTGGGCGAGCAGTACTTC
CASSLGGRLGEQYF
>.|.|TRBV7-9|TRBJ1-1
TGTGCCAGCAGCCAGACCGGACAGACTAACACTGAAGCTTTCTTT
CASSQTGQTNTEAFF
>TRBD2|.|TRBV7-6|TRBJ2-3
TGTGCCAGCAGCTCGGGACTAGCGACAGATACGCAGTATTTT
CASSSGLATDTQYF
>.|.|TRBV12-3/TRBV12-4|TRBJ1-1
TGTGCCAGCAGCCCCAGGAGGACTGAAGCTTTCTTT
CASSPRRTEAFF
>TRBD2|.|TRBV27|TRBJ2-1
TGTGCCAGCAGTGGCAATTTGCAGGGGCACAGCAGCGGGAGTCGATATGGTGAGCAGTTCTTC
CASSGNLQGHSSGSRYGEQFF
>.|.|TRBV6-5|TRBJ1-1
TGTGCCAGCAGGGTGGACCGGGGAGCTTTCTTT
CASRVDRGAFF
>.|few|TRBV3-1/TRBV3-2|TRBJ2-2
TGTGCCAGCAGCCACACGGCCGGGGAGCTGTTTTTT
CASSHTAGELFF
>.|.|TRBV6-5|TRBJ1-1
TGTGCCAGCAGTACCCCCGGGGACACTGAAGCTTTCTTT
CASSTPGDTEAFF
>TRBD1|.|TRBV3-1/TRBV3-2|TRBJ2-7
TGTGCCAGCAGCCCTACAGGGGGCGTCCACGAGCAGTACTTC
CASSPTGGVHEQYF
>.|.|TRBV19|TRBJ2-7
TGTGCCAGTAGTTTTCGGGGAATTGCCTACGAGCAGTACTTC
CASSFRGIAYEQYF
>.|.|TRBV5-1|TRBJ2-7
TGCGCCAGCAGCACCAGGGTTGGCCCCCTCGAGCAGTACTTC
CASSTRVGPLEQYF
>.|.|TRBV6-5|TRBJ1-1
TGTGCCAGCAAACTCAGACAGGTCGGAGCTTTCTTT
CASKLRQVGAFF
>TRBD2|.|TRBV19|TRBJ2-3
TGTGCCAGTAGTATCGGACTAGCAAGCACAGATACGCAGTATTTT
CASSIGLASTDTQYF
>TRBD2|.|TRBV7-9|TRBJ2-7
TGTGCCAGCAGTCCGACCTTAGCGGGAAACGAGCAGTACTTC
CASSPTLAGNEQYF
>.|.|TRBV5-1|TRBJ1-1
TGCGCCAGCAGCTTGGCAGGAATGTACACTGAAGCTTTCTTT
CASSLAGMYTEAFF
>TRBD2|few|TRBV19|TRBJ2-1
TGTGCCAGTAGACAAGGGACTAGCGGGGCAGGGAGGGATGAGCAGTTCTTC
CASRQGTSGAGRDEQFF
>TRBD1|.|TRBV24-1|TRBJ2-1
TGTGCCACCAGTACAGGACAGGGGAACAATGAGCAGTTCTTC
CATSTGQGNNEQFF